Described below is a single TCR beta chain sequence and its context. Its target is not known. 5'RACE primed at constant segments yielded TCR alpha and TCR beta cDNA libraries bearing sample barcodes and UMIs. TCRdb used MiXCR to reprocess the 5' RACE reads, holding one entry per CDR3 protein. Here the sample spans a few hundred thousand distinct CDR3 sequences, approximately 9% being singletons. Germline CDR1 reads SNHLY; CDR2 reads FYNNEI. CDR3 length: 14 amino acids. The germline V and J ends were trimmed by 3 bases and 2 bases, with 8 bases remaining between them. The data were taken from a study of T-cell memory formation after mild COVID-19. Study background: Clusters were largely donor specific.

Study-level results: Pre-infection memory held some responding clones, suggesting pre-existing cross-reactive T cells responded. Contracting clones from day 15 to 85 had balanced CD4/CD8; later expanders favoured CD4+.

The sample taken for sequencing was PBMCs or a T cell subset sorted from them (not recorded which). The chain employs TRBV2 and TRBJ1-5; D is unclear. The sequence was collected from a young man who had mild COVID-19 (a few samples of this study predate the infection). Cell type and time point are not known. The CDR3 sequence: CASSDKEGNQPQHF. The CDR3 nucleotides are TGTGCCAGCAGTGATAAAGAAGGCAATCAGCCCCAGCATTTT.